The rows below give T cell receptor beta chains drawn from one sample of a study of T cells after yellow fever vaccination. Via MiXCR, TCRdb re-called the 5' RACE reads, giving one row per CDR3 protein. Here the sample spans 500,000 to 700,000 distinct CDR3 sequences, about 19% being singletons. This sample comprised PBMCs, obtained 15 days after the yellow fever booster vaccination. These receptors all come from a man younger than 40 who received the YFV17D yellow fever vaccine. The CDR3 runs from the conserved cysteine through the conserved F or W. The D gene is left open where the match is weak. Clone sizes are given selectively: once, few, many, or a class where the clone is expanded.

J | length | D | V | size | CDR3 | DNA
TRBJ2-7 | 15 | - | TRBV5-6 | few | CASSHSGAGSYEQYF | TGTGCCAGCAGCCACTCCGGTGCTGGCTCCTACGAGCAGTACTTC
TRBJ1-3 | 13 | - | TRBV14 | - | CASSQVTGNTIYF | TGTGCCAGCAGCCAAGTCACAGGAAACACCATATATTTT
TRBJ2-7 | 16 | TRBD1 | TRBV20-1 | - | CSAEGYRGTGGYEQYF | TGCAGTGCTGAAGGATATCGGGGGACAGGGGGCTACGAGCAGTACTTC
TRBJ1-5 | 15 | - | TRBV4-1 | - | CASSQVGEGDQPQHF | TGCGCCAGCAGCCAAGTCGGGGAAGGGGATCAGCCCCAGCATTTT
TRBJ2-7 | 13 | - | TRBV20-1 | many | CSARVQPSYEQYF | TGCAGTGCTAGAGTACAACCTTCCTACGAGCAGTACTTC
TRBJ2-1 | 13 | - | TRBV7-3 | few | CASSLTRLDQGFF | TGTGCCAGCAGCTTAACTCGACTGGACCAGGGGTTCTTC
TRBJ2-7 | 15 | TRBD2 | TRBV5-1 | - | CASSLWGGSNYEQYF | TGCGCCAGCAGCTTGTGGGGGGGGTCGAACTACGAGCAGTACTTC
TRBJ2-5 | 14 | - | TRBV13 | - | CASSFDREKETQYF | TGTGCCAGCAGCTTTGATAGGGAGAAGGAGACCCAGTACTTC
TRBJ1-5 | 15 | - | TRBV7-2 | - | CASSQAGQQNQPQHF | TGTGCCAGCAGCCAGGCCGGACAGCAGAATCAGCCCCAGCATTTT
TRBJ2-5 | 16 | - | TRBV7-9 | few | CASSLRAGRGQETQYF | TGTGCCAGCAGCCTGAGGGCGGGAAGGGGCCAAGAGACCCAGTACTTC
TRBJ2-1 | 14 | - | TRBV29-1 | - | CSTLRDASYNEQFF | TGCAGCACCCTCCGGGATGCCTCCTACAATGAGCAGTTCTTC
TRBJ2-7 | 14 | TRBD2 | TRBV29-1 | few | CSVSTSGSLYEQYF | TGCAGCGTATCGACTAGCGGGAGTCTGTACGAGCAGTACTTC
TRBJ2-1 | 13 | - | TRBV4-3 | - | CASSQEGGNEQFF | TGCGCCAGCAGCCAAGAGGGCGGCAATGAGCAGTTCTTC
TRBJ2-1 | 16 | - | TRBV7-9 | - | CASRALRGRKNNEQFF | TGTGCCAGCAGGGCTTTGAGGGGACGGAAAAACAATGAGCAGTTCTTC
TRBJ2-3 | 14 | TRBD1 | TRBV29-1 | many | CSVEGTGVEDTQYF | TGCAGCGTTGAAGGGACAGGGGTTGAAGATACGCAGTATTTT
TRBJ2-5 | 14 | - | TRBV7-2 | few | CASSLAQGRETQYF | TGTGCCAGCAGCTTAGCCCAGGGGCGAGAGACCCAGTACTTC
TRBJ2-7 | 10 | TRBD2 | TRBV20-1 | - | CSASSGEQYF | TGCAGTGCTTCTAGCGGTGAGCAGTACTTC
TRBJ2-5 | 14 | - | TRBV7-2 | - | CASTKPGRQETQYF | TGTGCCAGCACCAAACCGGGCCGCCAAGAGACCCAGTACTTC
TRBJ2-3 | 14 | - | TRBV25-1 | few | CASSDSGRTDTQYF | TGTGCCAGCAGTGATTCCGGCCGCACAGATACGCAGTATTTT
TRBJ2-6 | 16 | - | TRBV12-3/TRBV12-4 | - | CASTPGLLSGANVLTF | TGTGCCAGCACCCCCGGGTTGCTCTCTGGGGCCAACGTCCTGACTTTC
TRBJ1-4 | 14 | TRBD1 | TRBV3-1 | few | CASSQGQRNEKLFF | TGTGCCAGCAGCCAGGGACAGAGGAATGAAAAACTGTTTTTT
TRBJ2-7 | 13 | - | TRBV6-5 | many | CASSYRDGYEQYF | TGTGCCAGCAGTTACCGGGACGGCTACGAGCAGTACTTC
TRBJ2-1 | 16 | TRBD2 | TRBV29-1 | - | CSVEDPLAGSYNEQFF | TGCAGCGTTGAAGATCCGCTAGCGGGCTCCTACAATGAGCAGTTCTTC
TRBJ2-5 | 18 | - | TRBV12-3/TRBV12-4 | few | CASSFGWVGTPELETQYF | TGTGCCAGCAGTTTTGGGTGGGTTGGTACCCCGGAGTTAGAGACCCAGTACTTC
TRBJ2-1 | 15 | - | TRBV29-1 | few | CSVAGVAGSYNEQFF | TGCAGCGTTGCCGGGGTAGCCGGGTCCTACAATGAGCAGTTCTTC
TRBJ2-7 | 12 | - | TRBV3-1 | - | CASSKANAGQYF | TGTGCCAGCAGCAAGGCTAACGCCGGGCAGTACTTC
TRBJ2-1 | 15 | - | TRBV19 | - | CASSGDASSYNEQFF | TGTGCCAGTAGTGGCGACGCCAGCTCCTACAATGAGCAGTTCTTC
TRBJ2-2 | 14 | TRBD1 | TRBV20-1 | - | CSARKGGNTGELFF | TGCAGTGCTAGAAAAGGGGGCAACACCGGGGAGCTGTTTTTT
TRBJ2-1 | 15 | TRBD1 | TRBV5-1 | - | CASSWGQSYPNEQFF | TGCGCCAGCAGCTGGGGACAGTCCTACCCCAATGAGCAGTTCTTC
TRBJ2-5 | 12 | - | TRBV20-1 | few | CSATLEGETQYF | TGCAGTGCTACCCTGGAGGGAGAGACCCAGTACTTC
TRBJ2-1 | 16 | - | TRBV7-2 | - | CASSLAYLVNYNEQFF | TGTGCCAGCAGCTTGGCCTACCTAGTTAATTACAATGAGCAGTTCTTC
TRBJ1-2 | 12 | TRBD1 | TRBV29-1 | few | CSGWQGAGGYTF | TGCAGCGGTTGGCAGGGGGCGGGTGGCTACACCTTC
TRBJ2-1 | 13 | - | TRBV30 | few | CAWSGVLNNEQFF | TGTGCCTGGAGTGGGGTATTGAACAATGAGCAGTTCTTC
TRBJ2-1 | 17 | TRBD2 | TRBV12-3/TRBV12-4 | - | CASSPGNSGSSYNEQFF | TGTGCCAGCAGTCCCGGGAATAGCGGGAGCTCCTACAATGAGCAGTTCTTC
TRBJ2-1 | 15 | - | TRBV29-1 | - | CSVVGGASSYNEQFF | TGCAGCGTTGTGGGGGGGGCGAGCTCCTACAATGAGCAGTTCTTC
TRBJ2-5 | 15 | - | TRBV20-1 | many | CSAGGEGARQETQYF | TGCAGTGCCGGGGGGGAGGGGGCGCGTCAAGAGACCCAGTACTTC
TRBJ1-2 | 13 | - | TRBV24-1 | - | CATTRGPNYGYTF | TGTGCCACCACCCGCGGACCTAACTATGGCTACACCTTC
TRBJ2-5 | 14 | - | TRBV27 | few | CASSFGSSRETQYF | TGTGCCAGCAGTTTTGGTTCATCCCGAGAGACCCAGTACTTC
TRBJ2-3 | 14 | TRBD2 | TRBV2 | - | CASSVTSSTDTQYF | TGTGCCAGCAGTGTGACTAGCAGCACAGATACGCAGTATTTT
TRBJ2-3 | 14 | TRBD1 | TRBV5-5 | - | CASSLPTGADTQYF | TGTGCCAGCAGCTTGCCAACAGGGGCTGATACGCAGTATTTT
TRBJ1-6 | 13 | - | TRBV30 | - | CAWSYNSNSPLHF | TGTGCCTGGAGTTACAACAGTAATTCACCCCTCCACTTT
TRBJ2-3 | 16 | TRBD2 | TRBV20-1 | once | CSANLGLAGFTDTQYF | TGCAGTGCGAACCTGGGACTAGCGGGATTCACAGATACGCAGTATTTT
TRBJ2-7 | 15 | TRBD2 | TRBV7-9 | once | CASSQGAGVGYEQYF | TGTGCCAGCAGCCAAGGCGCGGGAGTTGGTTACGAGCAGTACTTC
TRBJ1-1 | 15 | TRBD1 | TRBV5-4 | few | CASSPWDRANTEAFF | TGTGCCAGCAGCCCTTGGGACAGGGCGAACACTGAAGCTTTCTTT
TRBJ2-1 | 14 | TRBD2 | TRBV19 | few | CASTSSGIRNEQFF | TGTGCCAGTACCTCTAGCGGGATTCGCAATGAGCAGTTCTTC
TRBJ2-3 | 13 | TRBD2 | TRBV29-1 | few | CSVAVGGVDTQYF | TGCAGCGTTGCGGTGGGGGGGGTAGATACGCAGTATTTT
TRBJ2-1 | 15 | - | TRBV20-1 | - | CSARDREGSYNEQFF | TGCAGTGCTAGAGATCGCGAAGGATCCTACAATGAGCAGTTCTTC
TRBJ2-5 | 14 | - | TRBV6-1 | few | CASMTTSHQETQYF | TGTGCCAGCATGACCACCTCACACCAAGAGACCCAGTACTTC
TRBJ1-6 | 14 | TRBD1 | TRBV7-8 | - | CASSRQGVESPLHF | TGTGCCAGCAGCAGACAGGGGGTAGAATCACCCCTCCACTTT